This entry concerns a single T cell receptor (beta chain). Its antigen remains unknown. This sample was taken from a study of blood T cells in healthy people across ages. Notes on the study in general: When set beside aged donors, long-lived donors presented more naive CD4+ cells and higher diversity.

The sample providers were healthy Caucasian people from Russia, aged about 6 to 95. Using a J-beta primer mix together with a sample-barcoded 5' primer, a second PCR was run for roughly 7 to 12 cycles. Each CDR3 protein gets one entry after TCRdb re-called the 5' RACE reads with MiXCR. The sample carries 600,000 to 1,000,000 distinct CDR3 sequences, 25% recorded once. This CDR3 has 15 residues. V lost 1 base and J 4 bases, leaving 11 bases between the germline ends. The germline CDR1 and CDR2 sequences are SGHTA and FQGNSA. These sequences were also reported in another study, on T cells of mothers and their children.

This clonotype originated in a boy younger than 18 in good health. The chain employs TRBV7-2 and TRBJ2-1; D may be TRBD2 (5 bases). Sequencing used blood. The CDR3 DNA follows: TGTGCCAGCAGCTTAGACGGGGTCCCTTACAATGAGCAGTTCTTC. It specifies CASSLDGVPYNEQFF.